This T cell receptor beta chain is drawn from a study of response to subunit inactivated influenza vaccine listed by TCRdb under 2018. General notes on the study: The study used deep quantitative T cell receptor repertoire profiling to track responses to a trivalent subunit inactivated influenza vaccine.

From a lookup of the germline V gene, CDR1 and CDR2 are SGDLS and YYNGEE. Here V drops 4 bases and J drops 7 bases, and the junction holds 21 bases not matched to any gene. Inclusive of the bounding cysteine and phenylalanine, the CDR3 is 20 residues long. The only DNA kept is the CDR3, 60 bases in frame from the first base. Overall study outcomes, separate from this receptor: The authors suggested that each seasonal influenza vaccination may recruit only a limited number of new T cells.

The library was generated by RT-PCR. This sample was sequenced with an Illumina HiSeq 2500. TCRdb reprocessed the public reads (quality trimming at Q25 with fastp, clone calling with MiXCR) and kept in-frame beta chains. Each CDR3 protein gets just one entry, which takes the most common genes and DNA from the rows behind it. The sample includes under 550,000 distinct CDR3 sequences, with roughly 8.2% observed a single time. The ten most abundant clones make up 10% to 15% of the sample. In its sample, this clonotype was seen a few times. The antigen it binds to is not known. No quality values exist for individual bases; no much larger clone is one base distant.

The chain is encoded by TRBV9 joined to TRBJ2-4, and TRBD2 matches 12 of the central bases. This clonotype originated in a man aged 50 to 75 who received an inactivated influenza vaccine. Donor details come from another sample of the same person, matched by shared clones. Specimen: PBMCs from blood, collected around 25 months after vaccination. The CDR3 region reads CASSPQKGGLAGQVSNIQYF. The DNA reads TGTGCCAGCAGCCCTCAAAAGGGGGGACTAGCGGGCCAAGTGAGCAACATTCAGTACTTC.